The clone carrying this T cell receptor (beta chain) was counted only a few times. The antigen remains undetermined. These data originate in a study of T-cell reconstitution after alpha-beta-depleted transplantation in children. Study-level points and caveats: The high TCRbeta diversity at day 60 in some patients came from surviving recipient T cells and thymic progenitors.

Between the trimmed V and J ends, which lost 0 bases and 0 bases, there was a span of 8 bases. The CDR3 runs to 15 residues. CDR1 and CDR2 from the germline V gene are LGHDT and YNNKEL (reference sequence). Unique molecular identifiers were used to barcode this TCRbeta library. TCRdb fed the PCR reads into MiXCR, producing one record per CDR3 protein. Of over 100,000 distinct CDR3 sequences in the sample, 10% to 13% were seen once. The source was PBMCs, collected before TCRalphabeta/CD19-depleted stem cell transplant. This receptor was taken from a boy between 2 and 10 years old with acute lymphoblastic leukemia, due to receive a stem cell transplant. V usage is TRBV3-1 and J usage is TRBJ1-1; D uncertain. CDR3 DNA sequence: TGTGCCAGCAGCCAAGAGCCCAGATTGAACACTGAAGCTTTCTTT. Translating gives CASSQEPRLNTEAFF.